This TCR beta chain is drawn from a study of T cell responses to AZD1222 COVID-19 vaccine. Points on this clone: Antigen unknown. Because the CDR3's place on the DNA is in doubt, the DNA is left out and the CDR3 is given as listed by TCRdb.

A total of 14 residues make up the CDR3, ends included. Germline-derived CDR1 and CDR2 are SGHTA and FQGNSA. Clones were read by immunoSEQ multiplex PCR, and TCRdb kept only the in-frame ones, dropping some. The table has tens of thousands of clones, 70% to 90% seen once. Pooling covered second doses at about 4 or about 12 weeks. Notes on the study in general: CD4 TCRs linked to vaccination spanned spike, dominating at 160-218 and 743-854.

This specimen was peripheral blood, taken 28 days after the second AZD1222 dose. This chain connects TRBV7-2 to TRBJ2-7; TRBD2 was called by the table and not checked on the DNA. The TCR was taken from an adult who received the AZD1222 COVID-19 vaccine. The CDR3 protein is CASSSSSGGNEQYF.